This TCR beta chain was sequenced for a study of low-dose radiotherapy and immunotherapy resistance in tumors (dated by TCRdb to between 2021 and 2024). General notes on the study: Patients in Cohort 1 were given 0.5 Gy per fraction every 2 weeks, and the prescribed total PTV dose was 6.5 Gy. No randomization into treatment groups was done for the people taking part in the trial. Nivolumab was administered intravenously as a 240 mg flat dose every two weeks, and ipilimumab was administered intravenously at 1 mg/kg every six weeks. Intravenous cyclophosphamide at 200 mg/m2 was administered every two weeks, one day ahead of each radiation and immunotherapy administration. Eight patients were included in the translational analysis: three from the first dose cohort and the first five from the second dose cohort. Starting on cycle 1 day 1, patients took 300 mg of aspirin by mouth once daily for four cycles. Cohort 2 received 1 Gy per fraction every two weeks, with a total of 13 Gy over 26 weeks.

Superscript III and a set of TRAV- and TRBV-specific primers were used to synthesize first-strand cDNA, so that both TCRalpha and TCRbeta chains were covered. TCRs were amplified with Phusion for around 20 PCR cycles, with a constant-region primer paired with the adapter attached to the V primers. Amplification of the isolated mRNA was done with the MessageAmp II aRNA Amplification Kit, which involved an approximately 15-hour in vitro transcription at 37 degrees C. mRNA for TCR sequencing was isolated with the Dynabeads mRNA DIRECT Purification Kit. Indexed Illumina adapters were added in a second approximately 25-cycle Phusion PCR, and the resulting products were purified with AMPure XP beads. Under the source paper's analysis protocol: Custom Perl scripts pooled TCR sequences encoding the same protein, removed out-of-frame sequences and computed each clonotype's abundance. Any TCR sequence supported by only a single read was excluded from analysis. Repertoire metrics included Shannon entropy, Gini index, clonality, richness, and frequency of TCRs shared between repertoires. TCRdb handled the public reads itself, with Q25 trimming in fastp and clone calling in MiXCR, and kept productive beta chains. CDR3 protein duplicates are merged, each entry listing the most common genes and DNA. Here the V and J calls rest on TCRdb's processing, not on the authors' analysis. Present in this sample are about 14,000 distinct CDR3 sequences, roughly 50% of which were seen just once. The top ten clones comprise about 3.7% of the sample.

Trimming removed 3 bases from V and 0 bases from J, leaving 14 bases between the germline ends. From the germline V gene, CDR1 is MGHRA and CDR2 is YSYEKL. The CDR3, from cysteine to phenylalanine, totals 16 residues. CDR3 DNA only is kept here, 48 bases in frame from base 1. A few counts support this clonotype. No cognate antigen has been identified for it. No much larger clonotype is one base removed from it; base qualities were not supplied. Donors were enrolled in RACIN, a single-arm phase I dose-escalation trial in which nivolumab, ipilimumab, aspirin, low-dose cyclophosphamide and low-dose radiotherapy were combined. Eligible patients had advanced, TIL-negative solid tumors.

Recombination joined TRBV4-1 with TRBJ1-1; a tentative D call is TRBD1 (6 bases match). This TCR came from a human donor with advanced metastatic prostate, ovarian, gallbladder or colorectal cancer (not recorded which). This table probably holds off-target reads from a library built for another chain. For the CDR3, the sequence is CASSQVIGQMNTEAFF. The bases are TGCGCCAGCAGCCAGGTTATTGGACAGATGAACACTGAAGCTTTCTTT.